Below, one T cell receptor beta chain is given with its context. V was cut by 0 bases and J by 8 bases, with 7 bases left in between. The CDR3 spans 12 residues. The germline V gene has CDR1 MNHEY and CDR2 SVGAGI. The data were obtained in a study of T cell responses to AZD1222 COVID-19 vaccine. Data came from immunoSEQ multiplex PCR; TCRdb stores just in-frame clones and leaves some out. The sample shows around 120,000 clones, over 85% of them seen only once. Material: peripheral blood, obtained on day 0 of AZD1222 vaccination. The chain links TRBV6-5 to TRBJ1-1; D is perhaps TRBD1 (6 bases). The TCR was taken from an adult in good health. The CDR3 protein is CASSYSRGEAFF. The CDR3 nucleotides are TGTGCCAGCAGTTACTCGAGGGGGGAAGCTTTCTTT.